This is a list of T cell receptor beta chains from one sample in a study of identical twins. TCRdb called the 5' RACE reads again in MiXCR, with one record for every CDR3 protein. This sample has some 1,700,000 distinct CDR3 sequences; about 30% occur once, and the top ten carry less than 0.35%. The material sequenced was cord blood. These TCRs come from a newborn girl in good health. CDR3s include the opening cysteine and the closing phenylalanine or tryptophan. D genes are given only for firm matches. Rows give clone size only sometimes, using once, few, many, or a class for an expanded clone.

size	V	D	J	DNA	CDR3
many	TRBV27	NA	TRBJ2-7	TGTGCCAGCAGAAGATTCGCTCGGATGCGGTACGAGCAGTACTTC	CASRRFARMRYEQYF
few	TRBV5-5	NA	TRBJ1-6	TGTGCCAGCAGCTTGCCTGGGACACTCAATTCACCCCTCCACTTT	CASSLPGTLNSPLHF
NA	TRBV12-3/TRBV12-4	NA	TRBJ2-3	TGTGCCAGCAGTTTAGGGGAGGCAGATGCGCAGTATTTT	CASSLGEADAQYF
NA	TRBV11-2	NA	TRBJ2-3	TGTGCCAGCAGCTTATTCGGAGATACGCACTATTTT	CASSLFGDTHYF
NA	TRBV5-1	NA	TRBJ2-2	TGCGCCAGCAGCCCAGATGAGGGGGAGCTGTTTTTT	CASSPDEGELFF
few	TRBV11-1	TRBD2	TRBJ2-1	TGTGCCAGCAGCACCCTAGCGGGGGGCCCTCGAGGGTACAATGAGCAGTTCTTC	CASSTLAGGPRGYNEQFF
few	TRBV3-1	NA	TRBJ1-4	TGTGCCAGCAGCCAAATGACACCTAATGAAAAACTGTTTTTT	CASSQMTPNEKLFF
NA	TRBV20-1	TRBD1	TRBJ1-4	TGCAGTGCTGGGGGACAGGTGAATGAAAAACTGTTTTTT	CSAGGQVNEKLFF
NA	TRBV3-1	NA	TRBJ1-1	TGTGCCAGCAGCGTCAGGGGCGACACTGAAGCTTTCTTT	CASSVRGDTEAFF
few	TRBV6-5	TRBD1	TRBJ2-1	TGTGCCAGCAGTTACGAGGGGGCATGGGACAATGAGCAGTTCTTC	CASSYEGAWDNEQFF
NA	TRBV14	NA	TRBJ1-2	TGTGCCAGCAGCTCTGAACAGGCGGGGTATGGCTACACCTTC	CASSSEQAGYGYTF
NA	TRBV27	NA	TRBJ1-1	TGTGCCAGCAGTTTGTGGGGACAACCTTTTCTGAACACTGAAGCTTTCTTT	CASSLWGQPFLNTEAFF
few	TRBV6-6	NA	TRBJ1-2	TGTGCCAGCAGTCAACCGACGGCCTACTATGGCTACACCTTC	CASSQPTAYYGYTF
NA	TRBV12-3/TRBV12-4	TRBD2	TRBJ2-7	TGTGCCAGCAGTTTAAAAGGGGGACTAGCAGTGGATGAGCAGTACTTC	CASSLKGGLAVDEQYF
NA	TRBV13	TRBD2	TRBJ2-3	TGTGCCAGCAGCCGGGGACTAGCCCCAGATACGCAGTATTTT	CASSRGLAPDTQYF
few	TRBV12-3/TRBV12-4	TRBD1	TRBJ1-1	TGTGCCAGCAACTTCGGACAGGGAGCGAACACTGAAGCTTTCTTT	CASNFGQGANTEAFF
NA	TRBV9	TRBD2	TRBJ2-3	TGTGCCAGCAATCCGACTAGCGGGGGCCGGATTAGCACAGATACGCAGTATTTT	CASNPTSGGRISTDTQYF
NA	TRBV5-1	TRBD1	TRBJ1-4	TGCGCCAGCAGCTTGGGGCAGGGGGCGCTTGCAACTAATGAAAAACTGTTTTTT	CASSLGQGALATNEKLFF
NA	TRBV7-2	NA	TRBJ2-4	TGTGCCAGCAGCTTAGAACACGTGGGGGGCGCTGCACTAGCCAAAAACATTCAGTACTTC	CASSLEHVGGAALAKNIQYF
NA	TRBV28	NA	TRBJ1-2	TGTGCCAGCAGGACCGACAGGAACTATGGCTACACCTTC	CASRTDRNYGYTF
NA	TRBV12-5	TRBD2	TRBJ2-3	TGTGCTAGTGGACGGGGACTAGCGGGAGGAGATACGCAGTATTTT	CASGRGLAGGDTQYF
once	TRBV12-3/TRBV12-4	NA	TRBJ2-3	TGTGCCAGCAGTTTTAACCCGGGAAGAGCAGATATGCAGTATTTT	CASSFNPGRADMQYF
NA	TRBV6-5	TRBD1	TRBJ2-4	TGTGCCAGCAGTTACTCGACAGGGGTAGCCAAAAACATTCAGTACTTC	CASSYSTGVAKNIQYF
NA	TRBV18	NA	TRBJ1-2	TGTGCCAGCTCACCAACGTCTGGGGTAGACTATGGCTACACCTTC	CASSPTSGVDYGYTF
NA	TRBV28	TRBD1	TRBJ1-5	TGTGCCAGCAGCCGACGGACAGGGGGAAATCAGCCCCAGCATTTT	CASSRRTGGNQPQHF
few	TRBV6-2/TRBV6-3	TRBD2	TRBJ2-3	TGTCCCAGCAGTTACTACAGGACTAGCGGAACAGATACGCAGTATTTT	CPSSYYRTSGTDTQYF
many	TRBV3-1	TRBD2	TRBJ2-3	TGTGCCAGCAGCCGTCTCGGGGGGGCAGATACGCAGTATTTT	CASSRLGGADTQYF
once	TRBV13	TRBD1	TRBJ2-7	TGTGCCAGCAGCTTAGGCCTAAGGACAGGGGTCTACGAGCAGTACTTC	CASSLGLRTGVYEQYF
few	TRBV28	TRBD2	TRBJ2-7	TGTGCCAACGGAAAGACTAGCGGAGCCTCCTACGAGCAGTACTTC	CANGKTSGASYEQYF
NA	TRBV6-5	TRBD2	TRBJ2-7	TGTGCCAGCAACCGGGTAGCGGGAGCCTTCACCTACGAGCAGTACTTC	CASNRVAGAFTYEQYF
many	TRBV7-2	NA	TRBJ2-1	TGTGCCAGCAGTCTGGGGGGAGTCAGCAATGAGCAGTTCTTC	CASSLGGVSNEQFF
few	TRBV12-3/TRBV12-4	NA	TRBJ1-2	TGTGCCAGCAGTTTGGGCCAGGGGAGGGCTAACTATGGCTACACCTTC	CASSLGQGRANYGYTF
NA	TRBV27	NA	TRBJ1-1	TGTGCCGGCAGTTCCGCAGGCTACACTGAAGCTTTCTTT	CAGSSAGYTEAFF
NA	TRBV20-1	NA	TRBJ2-7	TGCAGTGCTAGCGGGAAGGATCAATCCTACGAGCAGTACTTC	CSASGKDQSYEQYF
NA	TRBV21-1	NA	TRBJ2-3	TGTGCCAGCAGCAAATTGGGAGCGGGAGATCACACGGATACGCAGTATTTT	CASSKLGAGDHTDTQYF
few	TRBV10-3	NA	TRBJ1-4	TGTGCCATCAGCGGGACTATCTCAGGAGGAAATGAAAAACTGTTTTTT	CAISGTISGGNEKLFF